A single sample gave rise to the 32 T cell receptor beta chains below, sequenced in a study of blood T cell repertoires in COVID-19. Using immunoSEQ multiplex PCR, the repertoire was profiled, and TCRdb retains in-frame clones only, with some absent. The data contain about 270,000 clones, 84% of them singletons. The sample taken for sequencing was peripheral blood. All receptors come from a human donor with COVID-19, enrolled during active disease. The donor label of this sample is uncertain.

The gene calls are TRBV28 and TRBJ2-7, with D tentatively TRBD2 (5 bases). The CDR3 extends over 14 amino acids. Germline V gene sequence: CDR1 MDHEN, CDR2 SYDVKM. The germline V and J ends were trimmed by 2 bases and 6 bases, with 14 bases remaining between them. The CDR3 reads CASSLPEASGEQYF. The DNA of the CDR3 is TGTGCCAGCAGTTTACCCGAGGCGAGCGGCGAGCAGTACTTC.

This chain links TRBV9 with TRBJ1-2; weak D call: TRBD1 (5 bases). The CDR3 covers 13 residues. Germline V gives CDR1 SGDLS, CDR2 YYNGEE. With 4 bases removed from V and 8 bases from J, the gap between germline ends came to 15 bases. CDR3 in amino acids: CASSTDMFGGYTF. The CDR3 bases are TGTGCCAGCAGCACGGACATGTTTGGCGGCTACACCTTC. Together with reference TRBV9 and TRBJ1-2, the CDR3 gives the full variable domain: DSGVTQTPKHLITATGQRVTLRCSPRSGDLSVYWYQQSLDQGLQFLIQYYNGEERAKGNILERFSAQQFPDLHSELNLSSLELGDSALYFCASSTDMFGGYTFGSGTRLTVV.

The rearrangement links TRBV11-3 to TRBJ2-7; 8 positions agree with TRBD2. This CDR3 contains 14 residues. The germline gives CDR1 SGHNT, CDR2 YENEEA. The V segment lost 5 bases and the J segment 1 base; nucleotides outside the gene matches: 4. The CDR3 here is CASSPGLASYEQYF. The CDR3 DNA is TGTGCCAGCAGCCCAGGACTAGCATCCTACGAGCAGTACTTC.

Ten or more counts support this clone. V gene TRBV28 combines with J gene TRBJ1-6; tentative D call: TRBD1 (6 bases). The germline V and J ends were trimmed by 2 bases and 10 bases, with 15 bases remaining between them. This CDR3 has 15 amino acids. Germline values: CDR1 MDHEN, CDR2 SYDVKM. The CDR3 spells CASSLGGQGLSPLHF. Written as DNA, the CDR3 is TGTGCCAGCAGTTTAGGGGGACAAGGCTTGTCACCCCTCCACTTT.

The CDR3 DNA sequence: TGTGCCAGCTCACCATTCGGACAGGGAGCGAACACCGGGGAGCTGTTTTTT. This codes for CASSPFGQGANTGELFF. The chain carries TRBV18 and TRBJ2-2; 8 positions match TRBD1. The CDR3 sequence is 17 residues long. The J segment lost 0 bases and the V segment lost 2 bases, leaving 5 bases of the junction unmatched. The V gene's germline CDR1 is KGHSH and CDR2 LQKENI.

The rearrangement links TRBV14 to TRBJ2-3; 12 bases match TRBD2. The germline V gene encodes CDR1 SGHDN and CDR2 FVKESK. This CDR3 spans 16 amino acids. The ends lost 4 bases at V and 5 bases at J; junction bases unmatched: 7. CDR3 in DNA: TGTGCCAGCAGCCGACTAGCGGGAGTTCCGGTAGATACGCAGTATTTT. Its translation: CASSRLAGVPVDTQYF.

V and J are TRBV20-1 and TRBJ2-3, with 7 bases identical to TRBD1. Germline values: CDR1 DFQATT, CDR2 SNEGSKA (reference sequence). The CDR3 runs to 11 residues. The CDR3 region is CGRGTTDTQYF. The CDR3 DNA sequence: TGCGGCAGGGGGACCACAGATACGCAGTATTTT.

The CDR3 reads CASSLGLAGEGDTQYF. The CDR3 DNA reads as TGCGCCAGCAGCTTGGGACTAGCGGGAGAAGGTGATACGCAGTATTTT. The rearrangement links TRBV5-1 to TRBJ2-3, with 12 bases aligning to TRBD2. Germline loops: CDR1 SGHRS, CDR2 YFSETQ. The CDR3 has 16 amino acids. V shed 0 bases and J 6 bases; nucleotides not matched to a gene: 5.

The rearrangement uses TRBV24-1 and TRBJ2-7, with 8 bases fitting TRBD1. The trim removed 7 bases at V and 3 bases at J, leaving 7 bases unmatched. The CDR3 covers 14 residues. Germline V gives CDR1 KGHDR, CDR2 SFDVKD. DNA for the CDR3: TGTGCCACCAGCGAAGGAGACAGGGGCTACGAGCAGTACTTC. Its translation is CATSEGDRGYEQYF.

The chain joins TRBV6-5 to TRBJ1-4, with D possibly being TRBD1 (5 bases). The CDR3 is 14 amino acids. Germline V gene lookup returns CDR1 MNHEY and CDR2 SVGAGI. Trimming pared 7 bases from V and 7 bases from J, leaving 16 bases between. This chain's CDR3 is CASTPGGGSEKLFF. The CDR3 DNA is TGTGCCAGCACCCCGGGGGGGGGAAGTGAAAAACTGTTTTTT.

This chain connects TRBV11-2 to TRBJ1-2; no reliable D call. V was shortened by 5 bases and J by 4 bases, with 17 bases between the two germline ends. Germline V gene lookup returns CDR1 SGHAT and CDR2 FQNNGV. The CDR3 contains 15 residues. The CDR3 nucleotides read TGTGCCAGCAGCCGCCGGCGAGGCGGGAGCTATGGCTACACCTTC. This codes for CASSRRRGGSYGYTF. Variable domain in full (rest from reference TRBV11-2 and TRBJ1-2): EAGVAQSPRYKIIEKRQSVAFWCNPISGHATLYWYQQILGQGPKLLIQFQNNGVVDDSQLPKDRFSAERLKGVDSTLKIQPAKLEDSAVYLCASSRRRGGSYGYTFGSGTRLTVV.

The CDR3 sequence is CASSSSSGNEQFF. Here the CDR3 DNA reads TGTGCCAGCAGCTCCTCCTCAGGGAATGAGCAGTTCTTC. The J gene is TRBJ2-1, the V gene TRBV7-2; D possibly corresponds to TRBD1 (5 bases). This CDR3 has 13 residues. V was shortened by 4 bases and J by 7 bases, with 11 bases between the two germline ends. Germline V gene lookup returns CDR1 SGHTA and CDR2 FQGNSA.

V gene TRBV25-1 combines with J gene TRBJ2-1, with TRBD1 matching over 9 bases. Trimming at V came to 4 bases and at J to 7 bases, leaving 5 bases not matched to a gene. The CDR3 consists of 14 residues. Germline V lookup: CDR1 MGHDK, CDR2 SYGVNS. CDR3 residues: CASSVGQGWNEQFF. The CDR3 DNA reads as TGTGCCAGCAGTGTCGGACAGGGGTGGAATGAGCAGTTCTTC.

The chain is built from TRBV12-3 or TRBV12-4 and TRBJ2-3, with D unresolved. The CDR3 is 13 residues long. The V and J ends lost 5 bases and 7 bases respectively, with 13 bases between them. CDR3: CASSPIFRYTQYF. CDR3 bases: TGTGCCAGCAGTCCGATATTCCGGTATACGCAGTATTTT.

This clone came up once. CDR3 in DNA: TGTGCCAGCTCACCAGTGGACAGGGGCCATGGCTACACCTTC. Its translation is CASSPVDRGHGYTF. This rearrangement joins TRBV18 to TRBJ1-2; 9 nucleotides agree with TRBD1. V shed 2 bases and J 6 bases; nucleotides not matched to a gene: 4. The CDR3 loop spans 14 amino acids. Per germline, CDR1 KGHSH and CDR2 LQKENI.

This clone has only one observation. The J gene is TRBJ1-2, the V gene TRBV6-1, with D possibly being TRBD1 (5 bases). The CDR3 loop spans 15 amino acids. CDR1 is MNHNS and CDR2 is SASEGT in the germline V gene. V dropped 0 bases and J dropped 3 bases, with 11 bases sitting between them. In DNA, the CDR3 is TGTGCCAGCAGTGAAGCCCCCGGGGGGTACTATGGCTACACCTTC. Translated, it gives CASSEAPGGYYGYTF.

The chain is built from TRBV30 and TRBJ1-2, with unresolved D. Trimming pared 4 bases from V and 4 bases from J, leaving 13 bases between. Germline loops: CDR1 GTSNPN, CDR2 SVGIG (reference sequence). This CDR3 is built from 13 residues. For the CDR3, the DNA is TGTGCCTGGACGGAGGGTCAAGGCTATGGCTACACCTTC. Translation: CAWTEGQGYGYTF.

This clone came up many times. In nucleotides, the CDR3 is TGTGCCAGCAGCTTAAGACAGGGGGCGGACACTGAAGCTTTCTTT. It translates to CASSLRQGADTEAFF. The rearrangement uses TRBV7-9 and TRBJ1-1, with 10 bases fitting TRBD1. The CDR3 runs 15 residues. Germline values: CDR1 SEHNR, CDR2 FQNEAQ (reference sequence). The V segment lost 2 bases and the J segment 3 bases; nucleotides outside the gene matches: 3. The full variable domain, in which reference TRBV7-9 and TRBJ1-1 provide the parts outside the CDR3, is DTGVSQNPRHKITKRGQNVTFRCDPISEHNRLYWYRQTLGQGPEFLTYFQNEAQLEKSRLLSDRFSAERPKGSFSTLEIQRTEQGDSAMYLCASSLRQGADTEAFFGQGTRLTVV.

This chain links TRBV30 with TRBJ1-5; maybe TRBD1 (5 bases). The germline CDR1 and CDR2 sequences are GTSNPN and SVGIG (reference sequence). The CDR3 consists of 15 residues. Trimming shortened V by 3 bases and J by 0 bases, and 12 bases separated the two germline ends. The CDR3 here is CAWRSGGGSNQPQHF. CDR3 DNA: TGTGCCTGGAGGTCGGGGGGGGGTAGCAATCAGCCCCAGCATTTT.

This chain connects TRBV27 to TRBJ2-5; 10 bases are shared with TRBD1. Trimming at V came to 3 bases and at J to 5 bases, leaving 6 bases not matched to a gene. The CDR3 runs to 15 residues. From germline, CDR1 is MNHEY and CDR2 SMNVEV (reference sequence). The CDR3 loop is CASSLGTGVGETQYF. The CDR3 nucleotides read TGTGCCAGCAGTTTGGGGACAGGGGTGGGGGAGACCCAGTACTTC.

The chain carries TRBV30 and TRBJ1-3; D is undetermined. CDR3 size: 14 residues. The V gene's germline CDR1 is GTSNPN and CDR2 SVGIG (reference sequence). V shed 3 bases and J shed 1 base, with 10 bases lying between them. The CDR3 loop reads CAWSFLSSGNTIYF. In DNA form, the CDR3 reads TGTGCCTGGAGCTTCCTCTCGTCTGGAAACACCATATATTTT. Together with reference TRBV30 and TRBJ1-3, the CDR3 gives the full variable domain: SQTIHQWPATLVQPVGSPLSLECTVEGTSNPNLYWYRQAAGRGLQLLFYSVGIGQISSEVPQNLSASRPQDRQFILSSKKLLLSDSGFYLCAWSFLSSGNTIYFGEGSWLTVV.

The chain joins TRBV28 to TRBJ2-4; D unclear. This CDR3 comprises 13 residues. From germline, CDR1 is MDHEN and CDR2 SYDVKM. Trimming left V 1 base short and J 7 bases short, with 8 bases between. The CDR3 nucleotides are TGTGCCAGCAGTTTATCTTCTAGGAACATTCAGTACTTC. Translating it yields CASSLSSRNIQYF.

This clone was seen a few times. This chain joins TRBV7-2 and TRBJ2-2, with 7 bases matching TRBD2. Germline V gene sequence: CDR1 SGHTA, CDR2 FQGNSA. The CDR3 totals 15 residues. The V gene end was trimmed by 2 bases and the J gene end by 3 bases; junction bases not matched to a gene: 3. The chain's CDR3 is CASSLRAGHTGELFF. CDR3 coding DNA: TGTGCCAGCAGCTTACGAGCGGGACACACCGGGGAGCTGTTTTTT.

V usage is TRBV6-2 or TRBV6-3 and J usage is TRBJ1-4, with TRBD1 matching 7 bases. Per the germline V gene, CDR1 is MNHEY and CDR2 is SVGEGT. This CDR3 region has 16 residues. The trim removed 4 bases at V and 5 bases at J, leaving 10 bases unmatched. DNA of the CDR3: TGTGCCAGCAGTTCCCCGGCGACAGGGCGGAATGAAAAACTGTTTTTT. It codes for CASSSPATGRNEKLFF.

The chain combines TRBV29-1 with TRBJ2-5, with 9 bases fitting TRBD1. There are 16 residues in the CDR3. Looked up from germline, CDR1 is SQVTM and CDR2 is ANQGSEA. The trim removed 6 bases at V and 3 bases at J, leaving 14 bases unmatched. As DNA, the CDR3 is TGCAGCGTAGACCTGGGGGAGAGGGACAGGGAAGAGACCCAGTACTTC. It specifies CSVDLGERDREETQYF.

J is TRBJ2-5 and V is TRBV9; no clear D. This CDR3 has 13 amino acids. V was clipped by 1 base and J by 2 bases, with 6 bases between them. Germline V gene lookup returns CDR1 SGDLS and CDR2 YYNGEE. The DNA for the CDR3 is TGTGCCAGCAGCGTATACTCACAAGAGACCCAGTACTTC. It is translated as CASSVYSQETQYF.

J is TRBJ2-7 and V is TRBV5-1; TRBD2 might be the D (5 bases). V was shortened by 2 bases and J by 2 bases, with 20 bases between the two germline ends. The CDR3 runs 17 residues. The germline gives CDR1 SGHRS, CDR2 YFSETQ. CDR3 residues: CASSLYPQDWGAYEQYF. The DNA for the CDR3 is TGCGCCAGCAGCTTATACCCACAAGACTGGGGAGCCTACGAGCAGTACTTC.

The chain has TRBV5-8 and TRBJ1-5; D is possibly TRBD1 (5 bases). The germline gives CDR1 SGHTS, CDR2 YDEGEE. The CDR3 sequence is 15 residues long. V was clipped by 3 bases and J by 1 base, with 11 bases between them. Written as DNA, the CDR3 is TGTGCCAGCAGCTCCAGGGTAAACAGCAATCAGCCCCAGCATTTT. Its translation: CASSSRVNSNQPQHF.

V gene TRBV19 combines with J gene TRBJ2-2; perhaps TRBD1 as D (6 bases). This CDR3 has 14 residues. Trimming left V 6 bases short and J 1 base short, with 9 bases between. The germline CDR1 and CDR2 sequences are LNHDA and SQIVND (reference sequence). CDR3 DNA: TGTGCCAGTAGCCAACAGGGGAACACCGGGGAGCTGTTTTTT. Residues: CASSQQGNTGELFF.

The genes are TRBV19 and TRBJ1-3; possible D gene TRBD1, 5 bases. Germline CDR1 LNHDA, CDR2 SQIVND (reference sequence). The CDR3 extends over 14 amino acids. V lost 7 bases and J 0 bases, leaving 10 bases between the germline ends. The CDR3 spells CASTVTVSGNTIYF. CDR3 DNA sequence: TGTGCCAGTACCGTGACAGTCTCTGGAAACACCATATATTTT. Using reference TRBV19 and TRBJ1-3 for the parts outside the CDR3, the full variable domain is DGGITQSPKYLFRKEGQNVTLSCEQNLNHDAMYWYRQDPGQGLRLIYYSQIVNDFQKGDIAEGYSVSREKKESFPLTVTSAQKNPTAFYLCASTVTVSGNTIYFGEGSWLTVV.

This clone was seen only once. The rearrangement uses TRBV4-1 and TRBJ1-4, with D tentatively TRBD1 (5 bases). Looked up from germline, CDR1 is MGHRA and CDR2 is YSYEKL. The CDR3 totals 16 residues. Trimming stripped 1 base from V and 9 bases from J, with 18 bases between. The CDR3 DNA reads TGCGCCAGCAGCCAAGCCCTGGGGAGGGGATATAAAAAACTGTTTTTT. Translating gives CASSQALGRGYKKLFF.

This clone was found once. The chain employs TRBV3-1 (or the pseudogene TRBV3-2) and TRBJ1-3; 10 nucleotides line up with TRBD1. V was clipped by 2 bases and J by 4 bases; unmatched bases: 2. Germline CDR1 is LGHDT and CDR2 is YNNKEL (reference sequence). The CDR3 covers 15 residues. The CDR3 sequence is CASSQTGQGGNTIYF. The DNA for the CDR3 is TGTGCCAGCAGCCAAACGGGACAGGGGGGAAACACCATATATTTT.